This TCR beta chain was identified in a study of blood T cell repertoires in COVID-19. The authors' processing: Amplification from reference gene primers served as the basis for estimated nucleated cell counts. Clones were sequenced by immunoSEQ multiplex PCR, and TCRdb holds only the in-frame ones, with some missing. Clone size and the V and J calls come from that table; the DNA yielded D and trimming. Among tens of thousands of clones listed, approximately 91% were seen once. What was sequenced was peripheral blood. This sequence was found in a man between 65 and 85 years old with active or convalescent COVID-19.

CDR3 in DNA: TGTGCCAGCAGCTTATGGACAGGGCCAGTCTATGGCTACACCTTC. Protein sequence: CASSLWTGPVYGYTF. This chain connects TRBV7-8 to TRBJ1-2; 8 bases line up with TRBD1. Germline trimming cut 2 bases from V and 4 bases from J; bases unmatched to any gene: 6. CDR3 size: 15 residues. Germline V gene data show CDR1 as SGHVS and CDR2 as FQNEAQ.